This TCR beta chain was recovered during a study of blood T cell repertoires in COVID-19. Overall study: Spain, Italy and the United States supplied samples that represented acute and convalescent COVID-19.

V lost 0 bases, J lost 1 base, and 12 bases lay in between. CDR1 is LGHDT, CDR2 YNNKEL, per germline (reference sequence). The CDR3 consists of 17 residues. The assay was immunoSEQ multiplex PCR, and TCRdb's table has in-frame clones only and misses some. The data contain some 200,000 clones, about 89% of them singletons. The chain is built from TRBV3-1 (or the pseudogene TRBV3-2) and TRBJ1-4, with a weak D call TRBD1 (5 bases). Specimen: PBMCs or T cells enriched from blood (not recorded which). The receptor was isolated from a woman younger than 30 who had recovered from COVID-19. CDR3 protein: CASSQDRSRVTNEKLFF. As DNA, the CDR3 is TGTGCCAGCAGCCAAGATAGGTCCAGGGTAACTAATGAAAAACTGTTTTTT.